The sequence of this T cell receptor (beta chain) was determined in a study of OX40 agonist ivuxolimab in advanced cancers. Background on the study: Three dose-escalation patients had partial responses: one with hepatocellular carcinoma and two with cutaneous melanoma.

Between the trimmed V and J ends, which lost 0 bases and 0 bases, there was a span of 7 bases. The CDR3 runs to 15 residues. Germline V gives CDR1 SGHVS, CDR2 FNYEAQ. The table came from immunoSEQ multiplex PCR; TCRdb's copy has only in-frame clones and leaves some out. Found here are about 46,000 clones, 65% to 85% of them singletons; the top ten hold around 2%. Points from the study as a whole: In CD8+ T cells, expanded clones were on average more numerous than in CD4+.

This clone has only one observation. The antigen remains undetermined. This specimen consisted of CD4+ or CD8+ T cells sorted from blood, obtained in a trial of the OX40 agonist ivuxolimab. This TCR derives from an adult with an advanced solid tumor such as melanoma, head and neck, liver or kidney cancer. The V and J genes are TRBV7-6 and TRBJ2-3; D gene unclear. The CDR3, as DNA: TGTGCCAGCAGCTTAGCGGTGCAGAGCACAGATACGCAGTATTTT. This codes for CASSLAVQSTDTQYF.